A selection of T cell receptor beta chains follows, all from one sample in a study of cytomegalovirus exposure and HLA in healthy donors. TCRdb keeps only in-frame clones here, not all; method: immunoSEQ multiplex PCR. The sample lists 150,000 to 200,000 clones; over 75% were seen once. Input material: PBMCs. The receptors here all came from a man between 50 and 59 years old in good health and CMV-seropositive. Both conserved end residues are part of each CDR3. The D gene is left open where the match is weak. Rows may omit the clone size; those that give it use once, few, many or a size class.

d_call,j_call,v_call,clone_size,cdr3_aa,cdr3_nt
.,TRBJ2-7,TRBV4-3,.,CASSPNGYEQYF,TGCGCCAGCAGCCCGAACGGGTACGAGCAGTACTTC
TRBD1,TRBJ1-5,TRBV19,.,CASTLDRSNQPQHF,TGTGCCAGTACCCTGGACAGGAGCAATCAGCCCCAGCATTTT
.,TRBJ1-4,TRBV7-9,.,CASSSEKEKLFF,TGTGCCAGCAGCTCAGAAAAGGAAAAACTGTTTTTT
.,TRBJ1-1,TRBV7-9,.,CSSSLAGGLEAFF,TGTTCCAGCAGCTTAGCGGGGGGGCTTGAAGCTTTCTTT
.,TRBJ2-3,TRBV6-5,.,CASRRGRATDTQYF,TGTGCCAGCAGAAGGGGCCGGGCGACAGATACGCAGTATTTT
.,TRBJ2-7,TRBV19,.,CASSRGHNYEQYF,TGTGCCAGCAGTAGGGGCCATAACTACGAGCAGTACTTC
TRBD2,TRBJ2-1,TRBV4-2,.,CASSPNQRGGLNEQFF,TGTGCCAGCAGCCCTAACCAGCGGGGGGGCCTCAATGAGCAGTTCTTC
TRBD2,TRBJ2-2,TRBV6-5,.,CASRSGGYTGELFF,TGTGCCAGCCGTAGCGGGGGGTACACCGGGGAGCTGTTTTTT
.,TRBJ2-4,TRBV28,few,CASSPAASSKNIQYF,TGTGCCAGCAGTCCAGCAGCGTCTTCCAAAAACATTCAGTACTTC
.,TRBJ2-3,TRBV14,.,CASSHSLPNSYTDTQYF,TGTGCCAGCAGCCACTCTCTACCGAACAGTTACACAGATACGCAGTATTTT
TRBD2,TRBJ2-2,TRBV28,.,CASRGAGGNTGELFF,TGTGCCAGCAGGGGAGCGGGAGGGAACACCGGGGAGCTGTTTTTT
.,TRBJ1-3,TRBV5-5,.,CASSLGGLAGGNTIYF,TGTGCCAGCAGCTTGGGTGGGCTCGCAGGGGGAAACACCATATATTTT
TRBD2,TRBJ2-5,TRBV27,.,CASSLYRTSGGPKQETQYF,TGTGCCAGCAGTTTGTATCGGACTAGCGGGGGGCCAAAGCAAGAGACCCAGTACTTC
TRBD1,TRBJ1-1,TRBV7-2,.,CASSLGQMNTEAFF,TGTGCCAGCAGCTTGGGACAGATGAACACTGAAGCTTTCTTT
.,TRBJ2-5,TRBV5-6,.,CASSRANGPETQYF,TGTGCCAGCAGCCGTGCTAATGGTCCAGAGACCCAGTACTTC
.,TRBJ1-1,TRBV19,.,CASAPGTVNTEAFF,TGTGCCAGTGCACCCGGGACTGTGAACACTGAAGCTTTCTTT
.,TRBJ1-2,TRBV13,.,CASSLAGGSRGYTF,TGTGCCAGCAGCTTAGCTGGCGGGAGTCGTGGCTACACCTTC
.,TRBJ1-2,TRBV7-9,.,CASTSARDSDIYGYTF,TGTGCCAGCACCTCTGCCCGGGACTCGGATATCTATGGCTACACCTTC
TRBD1,TRBJ1-2,TRBV5-4,.,CASSPGQGIYGYTF,TGTGCCAGCAGCCCGGGACAGGGGATCTATGGCTACACCTTC
.,TRBJ1-1,TRBV18,.,CASSPGSSNTEAFF,TGTGCCAGCTCACCAGGGAGCAGTAACACTGAAGCTTTCTTT
.,TRBJ1-1,TRBV25-1,.,CASSETFGTEAFF,TGTGCCAGCAGTGAAACGTTCGGCACTGAAGCTTTCTTT
.,TRBJ2-2,TRBV7-9,.,CASSLTGANTGELFF,TGTGCCAGCAGCTTGACAGGAGCGAACACCGGGGAGCTGTTTTTT
.,TRBJ1-5,TRBV18,.,CASSRGNQPQHF,TGTGCCAGCTCAAGAGGAAATCAGCCCCAGCATTTT
.,TRBJ2-1,TRBV18,.,CASSPLAGNNEQFF,TGTGCCAGCTCACCACTCGCGGGAAACAATGAGCAGTTCTTC
.,TRBJ2-7,TRBV4-3,few,CASSQDGQKPSYEQYF,TGCGCCAGCAGCCAAGATGGACAGAAGCCTTCCTACGAGCAGTACTTC
TRBD1,TRBJ1-1,TRBV5-1,.,CASSYAYRGITEAFF,TGCGCCAGCAGCTACGCCTACAGGGGGATCACTGAAGCTTTCTTT
.,TRBJ1-1,TRBV11-2,.,CASSLAGGTEAFF,TGTGCCAGCAGCTTAGCGGGTGGAACTGAAGCTTTCTTT
.,TRBJ1-2,TRBV5-1,.,CASSLFSWEDGYTF,TGCGCCAGCAGCTTATTCTCATGGGAGGATGGCTACACCTTC